One T cell receptor (beta chain) is described in this entry. Its specificity is unknown. These data originate in a study of T cell repertoires in cytomegalovirus infection. A single record per CDR3 protein comes from TCRdb applying MiXCR to the reads. The sample holds over 250,000 distinct CDR3 sequences; 20% to 25% are singletons and the top ten take roughly a fifth. Trimming removed 2 bases from V and 2 bases from J; junction bases left unmatched: 4. This CDR3 has 16 amino acids. Germline CDR1 is SGHAT and CDR2 is FQNNGV. The rearrangement uses TRBV11-2 and TRBJ2-1; 9 bases map to TRBD2. Sequencing used cultured PBMCs, obtained from culture after CMV antigen stimulation. This receptor was identified in a human donor in good health (CMV status not recorded). Some clones in this sample may be carry-over from other donors' samples. The CDR3 is CASSLRGRVTYNEQFF. The CDR3 DNA is TGTGCCAGCAGCTTACGCGGGAGGGTCACCTACAATGAGCAGTTCTTC.